This T cell receptor beta chain stems from a study of cytomegalovirus exposure and HLA in healthy donors. Study-wide results and caveats: Later, an analysis found that common viral pathogens appeared to be linked with several of the most significant clusters. Productive rates of about 87% or about 30% were seen for most TCR beta V segments in an earlier analysis. TCR beta chains associated with HLA were, in a later analysis, more clonally expanded than equally common others.

V gave up 3 bases and J gave up 7 bases, with 13 bases separating them. The CDR3 totals 14 residues. CDR1 and CDR2 (germline): SGHNT, YYREEE (reference sequence). PCR primers comprised 60 Vbeta and 13 Jbeta primers. Under the authors' procedure: In a later analysis, of 70 million to 85 million unique beta chains, 9 million to 11 million appeared in at least two donors. Assay: immunoSEQ multiplex PCR; the TCRdb copy retains only in-frame clones and omits some. V and J calls and clone size are copied from that table; D and trimming were computed from the DNA. This sample has over 200,000 clones, with 77% found just once. This clone was seen a handful of times. Antigen unknown.

J is TRBJ2-2 and V is TRBV5-4; the D gene is possibly TRBD1 (5 bases). What was sequenced was PBMCs. The source of this sequence is a woman aged 55-69 years in good health and CMV-seropositive. Here the CDR3 DNA reads TGTGCCAGCAGCTCAAGTGGGGCAAGCGGGGAGCTGTTTTTT. Amino acid sequence: CASSSSGASGELFF.